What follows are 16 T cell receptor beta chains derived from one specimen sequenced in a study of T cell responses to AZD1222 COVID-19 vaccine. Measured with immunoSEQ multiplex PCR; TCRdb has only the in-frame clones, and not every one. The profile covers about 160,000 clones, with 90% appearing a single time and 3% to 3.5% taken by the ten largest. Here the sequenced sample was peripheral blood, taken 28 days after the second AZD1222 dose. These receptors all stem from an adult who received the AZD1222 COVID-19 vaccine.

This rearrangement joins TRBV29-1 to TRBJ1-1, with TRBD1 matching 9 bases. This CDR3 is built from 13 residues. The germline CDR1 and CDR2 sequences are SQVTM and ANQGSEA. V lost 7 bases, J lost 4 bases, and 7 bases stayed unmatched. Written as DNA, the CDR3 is TGCAGCGGGGGGGACAGGGCTCGCACTGAAGCTTTCTTT. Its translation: CSGGDRARTEAFF.

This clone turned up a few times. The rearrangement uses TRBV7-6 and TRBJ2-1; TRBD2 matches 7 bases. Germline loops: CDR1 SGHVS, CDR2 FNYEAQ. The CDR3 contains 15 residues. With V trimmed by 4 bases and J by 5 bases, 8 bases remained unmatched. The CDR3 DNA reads TGTGCCAGCAGCTCCTCTAGCGGACTTAACAATGAGCAGTTCTTC. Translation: CASSSSSGLNNEQFF.

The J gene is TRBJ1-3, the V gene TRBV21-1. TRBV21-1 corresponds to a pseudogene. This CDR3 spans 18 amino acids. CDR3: CASSKGAGGAPPGNTIYF. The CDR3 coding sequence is TGTGCCAGCAGCAAAGGGGCCGGGGGGGCCCCTCCTGGAAACACCATATATTTT.

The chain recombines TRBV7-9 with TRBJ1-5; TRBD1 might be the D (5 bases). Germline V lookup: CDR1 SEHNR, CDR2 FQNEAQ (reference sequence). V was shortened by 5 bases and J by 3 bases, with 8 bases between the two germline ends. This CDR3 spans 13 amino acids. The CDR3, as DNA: TGTGCCAGCAGCCTAGGGACCAATCAGCCCCAGCATTTT. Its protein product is CASSLGTNQPQHF.

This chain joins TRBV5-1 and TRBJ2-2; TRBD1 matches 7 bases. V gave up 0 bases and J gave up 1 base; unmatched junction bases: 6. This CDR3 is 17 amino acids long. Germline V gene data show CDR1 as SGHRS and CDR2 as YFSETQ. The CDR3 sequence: CASSLEQGLLNTGELFF. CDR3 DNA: TGCGCCAGCAGCTTGGAACAGGGGCTCTTGAACACCGGGGAGCTGTTTTTT.

In DNA form, the CDR3 reads TGTGCCAGCAGTCTAACAGGGGCCCAAGGCCCTAATCAGCCCCAGCATTTT. It encodes CASSLTGAQGPNQPQHF. The chain employs TRBV27 and TRBJ1-5, with 7 bases lining up with TRBD1. The CDR3 is 17 residues long. CDR1 is MNHEY and CDR2 is SMNVEV in the germline V gene (reference sequence). V lost 5 bases, J lost 4 bases, and 14 bases stayed unmatched.

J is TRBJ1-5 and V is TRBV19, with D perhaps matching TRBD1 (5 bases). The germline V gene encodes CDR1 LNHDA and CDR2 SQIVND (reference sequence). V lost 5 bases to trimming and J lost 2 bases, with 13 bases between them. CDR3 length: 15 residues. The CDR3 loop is CASSGQGGGNQPQHF. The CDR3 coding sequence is TGTGCCAGTAGTGGCCAGGGAGGGGGCAATCAGCCCCAGCATTTT.

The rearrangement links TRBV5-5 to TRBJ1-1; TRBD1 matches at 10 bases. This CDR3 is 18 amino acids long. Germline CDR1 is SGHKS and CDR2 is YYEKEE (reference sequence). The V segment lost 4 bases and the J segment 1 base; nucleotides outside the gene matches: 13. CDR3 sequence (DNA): TGTGCCAGCAGCATATCGACAGGGGGCCTCGGTTCGAACACTGAAGCTTTCTTT. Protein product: CASSISTGGLGSNTEAFF.

The CDR3 DNA sequence: TGTGCCAGCAACCCTAGCGACCTACGGAATGAGCAGTTCTTC. This codes for CASNPSDLRNEQFF. V usage is TRBV6-5 and J usage is TRBJ2-1, with D perhaps matching TRBD2 (6 bases). The CDR3 has 14 residues. The V end was cut by 7 bases, the J end by 7 bases, with 17 bases between. Germline V gene lookup returns CDR1 MNHEY and CDR2 SVGAGI.

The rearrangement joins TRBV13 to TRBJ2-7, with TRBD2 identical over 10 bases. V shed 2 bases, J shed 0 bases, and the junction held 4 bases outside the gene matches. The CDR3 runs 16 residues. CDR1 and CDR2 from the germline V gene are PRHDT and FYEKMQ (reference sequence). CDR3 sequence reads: CASSLSASGSSYEQYF. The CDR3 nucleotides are TGTGCCAGCAGCTTATCAGCTAGCGGGAGCTCCTACGAGCAGTACTTC.

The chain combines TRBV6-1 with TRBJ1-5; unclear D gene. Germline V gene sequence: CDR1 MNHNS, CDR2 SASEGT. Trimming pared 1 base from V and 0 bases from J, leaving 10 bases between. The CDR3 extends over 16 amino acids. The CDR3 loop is CASSEVAALSNQPQHF. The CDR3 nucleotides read TGTGCCAGCAGTGAAGTTGCAGCCCTTAGCAATCAGCCCCAGCATTTT.

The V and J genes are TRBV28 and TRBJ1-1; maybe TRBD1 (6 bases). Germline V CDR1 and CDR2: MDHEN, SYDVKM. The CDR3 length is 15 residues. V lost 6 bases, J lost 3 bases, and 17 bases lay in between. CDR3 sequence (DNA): TGTGCCAGCAGCCTCAGTCAGGGGAGCGACACTGAAGCTTTCTTT. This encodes CASSLSQGSDTEAFF.

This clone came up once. The CDR3 spells CARELAGVELETQYF. The CDR3 DNA reads as TGTGCCCGCGAACTGGCGGGAGTTGAGTTGGAGACCCAGTACTTC. The chain recombines TRBV2 with TRBJ2-5; the match to TRBD2 covers 7 bases. CDR1 and CDR2 from the germline V gene are SNHLY and FYNNEI. The CDR3 has 15 residues. Unmatched junction bases numbered 17, after V lost 11 bases and J lost 5 bases.

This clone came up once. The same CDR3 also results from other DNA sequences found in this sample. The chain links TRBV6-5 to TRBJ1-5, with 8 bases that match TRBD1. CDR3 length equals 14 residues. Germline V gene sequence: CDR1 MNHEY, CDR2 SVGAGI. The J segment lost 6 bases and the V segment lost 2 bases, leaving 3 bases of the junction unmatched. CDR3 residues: CASSYGQGSQPQHF. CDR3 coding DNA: TGTGCCAGCAGTTACGGACAGGGAAGTCAGCCCCAGCATTTT.

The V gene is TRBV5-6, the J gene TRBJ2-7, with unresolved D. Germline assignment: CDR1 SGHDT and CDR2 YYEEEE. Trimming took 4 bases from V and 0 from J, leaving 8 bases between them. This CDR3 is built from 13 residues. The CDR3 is CASSVGNSYEQYF. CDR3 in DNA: TGTGCCAGCAGCGTTGGGAACTCCTACGAGCAGTACTTC.

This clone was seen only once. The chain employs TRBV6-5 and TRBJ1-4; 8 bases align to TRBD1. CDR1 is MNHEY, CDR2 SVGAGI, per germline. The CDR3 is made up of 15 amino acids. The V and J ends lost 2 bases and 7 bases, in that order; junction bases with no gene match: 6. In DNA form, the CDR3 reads TGTGCCAGCAGTTACAAGCAGGGGGCGGGTGAAAAACTGTTTTTT. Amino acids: CASSYKQGAGEKLFF.